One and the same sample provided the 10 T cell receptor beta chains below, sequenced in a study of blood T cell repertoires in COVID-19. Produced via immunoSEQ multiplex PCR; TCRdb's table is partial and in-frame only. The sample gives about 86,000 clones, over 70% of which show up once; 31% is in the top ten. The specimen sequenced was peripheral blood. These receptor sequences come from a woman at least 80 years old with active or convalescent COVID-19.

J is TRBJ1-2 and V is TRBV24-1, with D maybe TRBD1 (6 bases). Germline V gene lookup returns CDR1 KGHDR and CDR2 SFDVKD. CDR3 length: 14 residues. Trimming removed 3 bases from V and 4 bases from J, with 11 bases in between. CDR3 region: CATSDARTVYGYTF. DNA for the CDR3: TGTGCCACCAGTGATGCCAGGACAGTCTATGGCTACACCTTC.

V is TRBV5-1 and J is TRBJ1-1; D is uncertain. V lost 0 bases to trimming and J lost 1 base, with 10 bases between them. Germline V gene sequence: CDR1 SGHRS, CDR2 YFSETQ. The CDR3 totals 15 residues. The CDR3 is CASSLALVGNTEAFF. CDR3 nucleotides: TGCGCCAGCAGCTTGGCCTTAGTTGGGAACACTGAAGCTTTCTTT.

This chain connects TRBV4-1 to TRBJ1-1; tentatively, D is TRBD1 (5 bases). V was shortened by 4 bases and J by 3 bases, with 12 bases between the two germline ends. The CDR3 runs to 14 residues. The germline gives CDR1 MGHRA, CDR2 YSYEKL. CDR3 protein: CASSPQPRDTEAFF. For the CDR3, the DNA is TGCGCCAGCAGCCCCCAACCCAGGGACACTGAAGCTTTCTTT.

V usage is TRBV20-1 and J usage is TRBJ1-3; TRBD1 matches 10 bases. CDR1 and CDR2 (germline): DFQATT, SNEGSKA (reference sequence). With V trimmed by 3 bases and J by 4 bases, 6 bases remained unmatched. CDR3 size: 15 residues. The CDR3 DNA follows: TGCAGTGCTAGTCCGCTGACAGGGGGCGGAAACACCATATATTTT. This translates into CSASPLTGGGNTIYF.

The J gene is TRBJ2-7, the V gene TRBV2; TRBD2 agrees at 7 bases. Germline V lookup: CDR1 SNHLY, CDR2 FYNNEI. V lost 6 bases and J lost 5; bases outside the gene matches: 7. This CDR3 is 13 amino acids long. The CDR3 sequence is CASRRAGVNEQYF. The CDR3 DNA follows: TGTGCCAGCAGACGTGCGGGAGTCAACGAGCAGTACTTC.

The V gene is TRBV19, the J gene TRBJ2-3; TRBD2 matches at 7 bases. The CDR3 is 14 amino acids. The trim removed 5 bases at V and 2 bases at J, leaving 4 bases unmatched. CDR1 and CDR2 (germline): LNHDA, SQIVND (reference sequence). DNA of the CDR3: TGTGCCAGTAGTGGAAGACTAGCCACAGATACGCAGTATTTT. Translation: CASSGRLATDTQYF. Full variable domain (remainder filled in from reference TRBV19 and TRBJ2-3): DGGITQSPKYLFRKEGQNVTLSCEQNLNHDAMYWYRQDPGQGLRLIYYSQIVNDFQKGDIAEGYSVSREKKESFPLTVTSAQKNPTAFYLCASSGRLATDTQYFGPGTRLTVL.

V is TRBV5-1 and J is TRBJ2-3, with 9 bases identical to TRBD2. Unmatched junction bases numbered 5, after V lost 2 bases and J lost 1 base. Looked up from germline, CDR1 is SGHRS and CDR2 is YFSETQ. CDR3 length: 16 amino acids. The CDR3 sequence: CASSFSGSWRTDTQYF. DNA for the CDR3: TGCGCCAGCAGCTTTAGCGGGAGTTGGCGCACAGATACGCAGTATTTT.

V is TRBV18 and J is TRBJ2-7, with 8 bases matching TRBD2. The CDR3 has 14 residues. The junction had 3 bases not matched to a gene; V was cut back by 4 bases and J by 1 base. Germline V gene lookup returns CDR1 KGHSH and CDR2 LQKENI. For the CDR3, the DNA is TGTGCCAGCTCACAGGCTAGCGGGTCCTACGAGCAGTACTTC. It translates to CASSQASGSYEQYF.

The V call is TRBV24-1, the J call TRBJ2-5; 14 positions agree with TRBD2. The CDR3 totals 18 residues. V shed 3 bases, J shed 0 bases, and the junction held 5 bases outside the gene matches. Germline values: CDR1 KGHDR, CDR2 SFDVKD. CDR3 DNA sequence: TGTGCCACCAGTGATCCGGGACTAGCGGGGGCACACCAAGAGACCCAGTACTTC. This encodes CATSDPGLAGAHQETQYF.

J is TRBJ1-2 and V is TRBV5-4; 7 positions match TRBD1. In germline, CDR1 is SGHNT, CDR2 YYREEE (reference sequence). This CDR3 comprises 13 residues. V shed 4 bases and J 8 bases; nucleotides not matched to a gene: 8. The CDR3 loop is CASSPGQERGYTF. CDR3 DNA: TGTGCCAGCAGCCCAGGACAGGAGAGAGGCTACACCTTC.